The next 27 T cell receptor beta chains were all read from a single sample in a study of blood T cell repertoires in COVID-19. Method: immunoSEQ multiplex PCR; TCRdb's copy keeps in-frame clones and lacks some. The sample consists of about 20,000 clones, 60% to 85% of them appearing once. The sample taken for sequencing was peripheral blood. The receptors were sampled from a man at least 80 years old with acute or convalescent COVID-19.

The CDR3 DNA reads as TGTGCCAGCGCGAGCGCCCATAGTTCAACAGATACGCAGTATTTT. Its protein product is CASASAHSSTDTQYF. J is TRBJ2-3 and V is TRBV27, with no clear D. Germline loops: CDR1 MNHEY, CDR2 SMNVEV (reference sequence). The germline V and J ends were trimmed by 8 bases and 3 bases, with 18 bases remaining between them. The CDR3 contains 15 residues.

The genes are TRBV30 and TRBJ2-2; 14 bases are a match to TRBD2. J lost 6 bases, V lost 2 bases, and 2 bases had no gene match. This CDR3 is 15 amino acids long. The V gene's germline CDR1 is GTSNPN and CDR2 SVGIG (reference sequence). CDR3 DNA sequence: TGTGCCTGGAGTACGGGACTAGCGGGAGCCGGGGAGCTGTTTTTT. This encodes CAWSTGLAGAGELFF.

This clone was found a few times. The CDR3 DNA reads as TGTGCCAGCAGTTGGACAGGGATAGAGGGCAATCAGCCCCAGCATTTT. It codes for CASSWTGIEGNQPQHF. The J gene is TRBJ1-5, the V gene TRBV6-2 or TRBV6-3, with 8 bases matching TRBD1. V lost 4 bases and J lost 2; bases outside the gene matches: 7. This CDR3 region has 16 residues. Germline values: CDR1 MNHEY, CDR2 SVGEGT.

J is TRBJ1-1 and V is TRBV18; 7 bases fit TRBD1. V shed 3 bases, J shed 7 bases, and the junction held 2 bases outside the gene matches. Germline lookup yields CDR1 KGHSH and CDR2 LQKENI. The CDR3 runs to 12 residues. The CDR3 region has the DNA TGTGCCAGCTCACCGGACAGGCGTGAAGCTTTCTTT. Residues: CASSPDRREAFF.

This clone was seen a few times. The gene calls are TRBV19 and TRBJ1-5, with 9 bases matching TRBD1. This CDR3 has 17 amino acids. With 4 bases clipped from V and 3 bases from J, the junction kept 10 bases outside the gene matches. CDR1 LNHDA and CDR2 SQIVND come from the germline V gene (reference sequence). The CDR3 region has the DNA TGTGCCAGTAGTAGATACCGGGACAGGGACTTCAATCAGCCCCAGCATTTT. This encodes CASSRYRDRDFNQPQHF.

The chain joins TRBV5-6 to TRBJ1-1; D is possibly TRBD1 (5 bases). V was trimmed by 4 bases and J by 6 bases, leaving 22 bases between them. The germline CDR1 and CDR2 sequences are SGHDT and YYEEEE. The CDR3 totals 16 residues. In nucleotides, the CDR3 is TGTGCCAGCAGCCACAGGACGGAACTCTGGGGGGCTGAAGCTTTCTTT. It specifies CASSHRTELWGAEAFF.

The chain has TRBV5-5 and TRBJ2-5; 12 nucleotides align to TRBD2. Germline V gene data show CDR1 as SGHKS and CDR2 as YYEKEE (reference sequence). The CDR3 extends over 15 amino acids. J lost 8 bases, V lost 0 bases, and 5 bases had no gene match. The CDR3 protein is CASSLVLAGGGTQYF. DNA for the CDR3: TGTGCCAGCAGCTTGGTACTAGCGGGGGGTGGAACCCAGTACTTC.

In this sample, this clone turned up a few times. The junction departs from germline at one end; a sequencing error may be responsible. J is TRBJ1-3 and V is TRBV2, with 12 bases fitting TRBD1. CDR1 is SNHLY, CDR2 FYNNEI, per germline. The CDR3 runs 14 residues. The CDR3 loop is CASSLLRDRGPSCF. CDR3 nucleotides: TGTGCCAGCAGTTTACTCCGGGACAGGGGGCCATCGTGTTTT.

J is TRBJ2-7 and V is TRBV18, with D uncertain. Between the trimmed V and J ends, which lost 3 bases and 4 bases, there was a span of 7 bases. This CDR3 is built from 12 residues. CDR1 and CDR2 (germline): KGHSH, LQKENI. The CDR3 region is CASSPEQYEQYF. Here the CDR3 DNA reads TGTGCCAGCTCACCCGAACAATACGAGCAGTACTTC.

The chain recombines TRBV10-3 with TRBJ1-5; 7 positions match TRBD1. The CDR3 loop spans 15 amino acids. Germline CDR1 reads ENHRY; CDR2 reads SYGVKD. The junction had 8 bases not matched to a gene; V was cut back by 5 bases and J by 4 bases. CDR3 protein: CAISQGQDVNQPQHF. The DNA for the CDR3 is TGTGCCATCAGTCAAGGACAGGACGTGAATCAGCCCCAGCATTTT.

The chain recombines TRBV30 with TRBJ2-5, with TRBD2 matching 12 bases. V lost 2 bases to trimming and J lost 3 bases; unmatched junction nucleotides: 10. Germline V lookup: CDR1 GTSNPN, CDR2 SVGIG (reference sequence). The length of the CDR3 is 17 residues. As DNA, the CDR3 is TGTGCCTGGAGTACACTAGGACTAGCGGGGTTTGAAGAGACCCAGTACTTC. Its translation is CAWSTLGLAGFEETQYF.

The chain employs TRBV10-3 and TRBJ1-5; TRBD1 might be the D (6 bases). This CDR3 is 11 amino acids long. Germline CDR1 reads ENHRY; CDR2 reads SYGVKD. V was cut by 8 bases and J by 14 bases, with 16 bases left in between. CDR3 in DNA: TGTGCCATCGATGTTCAGGGGTCCAAGCATTTT. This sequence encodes CAIDVQGSKHF.

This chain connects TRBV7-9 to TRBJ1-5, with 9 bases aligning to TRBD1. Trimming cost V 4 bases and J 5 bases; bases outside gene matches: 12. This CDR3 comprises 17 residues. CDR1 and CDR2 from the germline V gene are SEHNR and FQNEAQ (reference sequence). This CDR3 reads CASSSGQGSFGDQPQHF. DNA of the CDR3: TGTGCCAGCAGCTCGGGACAGGGTTCGTTTGGGGATCAGCCCCAGCATTTT. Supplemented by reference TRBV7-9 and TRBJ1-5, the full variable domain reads DTGVSQNPRHKITKRGQNVTFRCDPISEHNRLYWYRQTLGQGPEFLTYFQNEAQLEKSRLLSDRFSAERPKGSFSTLEIQRTEQGDSAMYLCASSSGQGSFGDQPQHFGDGTRLSIL.

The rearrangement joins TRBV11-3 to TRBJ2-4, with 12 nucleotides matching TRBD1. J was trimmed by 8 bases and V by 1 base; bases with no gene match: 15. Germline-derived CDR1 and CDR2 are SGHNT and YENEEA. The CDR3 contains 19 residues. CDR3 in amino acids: CASSLAARDRGRKMYIQYF. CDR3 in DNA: TGTGCCAGCAGCTTAGCGGCCCGGGACAGGGGGCGTAAAATGTACATTCAGTACTTC.

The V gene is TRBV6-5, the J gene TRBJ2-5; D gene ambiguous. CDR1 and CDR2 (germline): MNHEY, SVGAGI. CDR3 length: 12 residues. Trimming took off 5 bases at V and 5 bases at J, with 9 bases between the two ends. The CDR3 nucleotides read TGTGCCAGCAGTAAATCGAGGGAGACCCAGTACTTC. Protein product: CASSKSRETQYF.

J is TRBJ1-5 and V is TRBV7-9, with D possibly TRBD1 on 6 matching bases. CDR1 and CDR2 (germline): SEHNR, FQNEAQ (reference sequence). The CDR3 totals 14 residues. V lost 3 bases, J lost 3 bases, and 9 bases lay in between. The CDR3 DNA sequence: TGTGCCAGCAGCTTCTCAGGGGACAATCAGCCCCAGCATTTT. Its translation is CASSFSGDNQPQHF.

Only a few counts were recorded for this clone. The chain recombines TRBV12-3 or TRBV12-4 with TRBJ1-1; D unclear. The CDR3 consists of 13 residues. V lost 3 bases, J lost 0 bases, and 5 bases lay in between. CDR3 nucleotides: TGTGCCAGCAGTTTGGCAGTGAACACTGAAGCTTTCTTT. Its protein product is CASSLAVNTEAFF.

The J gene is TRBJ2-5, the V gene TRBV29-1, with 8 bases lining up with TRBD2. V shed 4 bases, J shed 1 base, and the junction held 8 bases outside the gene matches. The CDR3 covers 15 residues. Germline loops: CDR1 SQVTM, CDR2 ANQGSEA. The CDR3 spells CSVGGAGEFQETQYF. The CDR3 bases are TGCAGCGTTGGGGGAGCGGGAGAGTTCCAAGAGACCCAGTACTTC.

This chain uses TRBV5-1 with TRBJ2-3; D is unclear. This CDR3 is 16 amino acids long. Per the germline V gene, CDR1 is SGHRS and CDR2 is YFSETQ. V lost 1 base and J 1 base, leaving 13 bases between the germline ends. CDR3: CASSLYPNKGTDTQYF. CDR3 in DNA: TGCGCCAGCAGCTTGTACCCGAACAAAGGCACAGATACGCAGTATTTT.

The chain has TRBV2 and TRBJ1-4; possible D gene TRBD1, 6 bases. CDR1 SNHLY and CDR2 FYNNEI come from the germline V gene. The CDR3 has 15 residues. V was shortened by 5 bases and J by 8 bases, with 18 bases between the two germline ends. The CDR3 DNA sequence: TGTGCCAGCAGTCCGACTTACAGGGCCAGGGAAAAACTGTTTTTT. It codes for CASSPTYRAREKLFF.

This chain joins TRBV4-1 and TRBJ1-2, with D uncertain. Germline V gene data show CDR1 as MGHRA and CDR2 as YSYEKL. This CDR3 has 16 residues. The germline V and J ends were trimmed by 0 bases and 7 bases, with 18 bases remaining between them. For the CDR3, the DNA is TGCGCCAGCAGCCAAGAGAGAGGGCAGTCCCTAAGTGGCTACACCTTC. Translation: CASSQERGQSLSGYTF.

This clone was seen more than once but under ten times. CDR3 protein: CASSSGLGQFF. The CDR3 DNA reads TGTGCCAGCAGCTCCGGACTAGGGCAGTTCTTC. The rearrangement joins TRBV7-2 to TRBJ2-1, with 7 positions matching TRBD2. The CDR3 sequence is 11 residues long. Germline loops: CDR1 SGHTA, CDR2 FQGNSA. V was clipped by 4 bases and J by 12 bases; unmatched bases: 3.

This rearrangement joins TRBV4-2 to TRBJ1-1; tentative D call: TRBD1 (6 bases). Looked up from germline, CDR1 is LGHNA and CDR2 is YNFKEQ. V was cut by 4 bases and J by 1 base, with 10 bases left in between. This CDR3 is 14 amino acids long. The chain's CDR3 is CASSPQGTNTEAFF. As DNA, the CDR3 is TGTGCCAGCAGCCCCCAGGGGACGAACACTGAAGCTTTCTTT.

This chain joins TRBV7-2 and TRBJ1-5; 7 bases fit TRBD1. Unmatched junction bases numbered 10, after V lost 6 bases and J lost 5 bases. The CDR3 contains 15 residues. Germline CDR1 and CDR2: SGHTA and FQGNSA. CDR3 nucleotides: TGTGCCAGCAGTTCGCAGGGGGTTGCGTATCAGCCCCAGCATTTT. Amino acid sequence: CASSSQGVAYQPQHF.

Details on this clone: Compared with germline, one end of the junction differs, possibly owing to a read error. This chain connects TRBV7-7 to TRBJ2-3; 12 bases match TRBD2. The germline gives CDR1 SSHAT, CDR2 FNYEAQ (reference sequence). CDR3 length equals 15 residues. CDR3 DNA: TGTGCTAGCAGCCTAGCGGGAGGGGACACAGATACGCAGTATTTT. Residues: CASSLAGGDTDTQYF.

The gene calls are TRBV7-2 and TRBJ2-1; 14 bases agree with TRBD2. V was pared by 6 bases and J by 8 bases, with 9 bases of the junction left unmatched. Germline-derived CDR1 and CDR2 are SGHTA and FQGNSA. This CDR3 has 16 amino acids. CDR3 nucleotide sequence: TGTGCCAGCAGATCAACCGGGACTAGCGGGAGCCATGAGCAGTTCTTC. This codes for CASRSTGTSGSHEQFF.

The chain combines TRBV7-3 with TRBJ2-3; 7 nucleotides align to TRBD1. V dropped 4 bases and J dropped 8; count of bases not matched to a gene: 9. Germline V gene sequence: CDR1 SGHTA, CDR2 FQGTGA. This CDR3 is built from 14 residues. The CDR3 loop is CASSWDSHSGTQYF. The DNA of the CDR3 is TGTGCCAGCAGCTGGGACAGCCACTCGGGTACGCAGTATTTT. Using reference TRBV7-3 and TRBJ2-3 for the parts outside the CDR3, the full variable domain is GAGVSQTPSNKVTEKGKYVELRCDPISGHTALYWYRQSLGQGPEFLIYFQGTGAADDSGLPNDRFFAVRPEGSVSTLKIQRTERGDSAVYLCASSWDSHSGTQYFGPGTRLTVL.